The 23 T cell receptor beta chains given below trace back to one sample, sequenced in a study of OX40 agonist ivuxolimab in advanced cancers. The protocol was immunoSEQ multiplex PCR, while the TCRdb copy is restricted to in-frame clones and leaves out a portion. The sample lists nearly 80,000 clones, about nine tenths occurring once. Specimen: CD4+ or CD8+ T cells sorted from blood, collected in a trial of the OX40 agonist ivuxolimab. The source of these receptors is an adult with an advanced solid tumor such as melanoma, head and neck, liver or kidney cancer.

The chain employs TRBV12-5 and TRBJ2-5; D unclear. This CDR3 contains 12 residues. CDR1 and CDR2 from the germline V gene are LGHNT and FRNRAP. Trimming left V 4 bases short and J 5 bases short, with 8 bases between. CDR3 nucleotide sequence: TGTGCTAGTGGTTCGGTCTGGGAGACCCAGTACTTC. Protein product: CASGSVWETQYF. Full variable domain (missing parts from reference TRBV12-5 and TRBJ2-5): DARVTQTPRHKVTEMGQEVTMRCQPILGHNTVFWYRQTMMQGLELLAYFRNRAPLDDSGMPKDRFSAEMPDATLATLKIQPSEPRDSAVYFCASGSVWETQYFGPGTRLLVL.

A single count supports this clone. V usage is TRBV6-1 and J usage is TRBJ1-6; 7 nucleotides agree with TRBD1. The CDR3 length is 15 residues. J lost 7 bases, V lost 6 bases, and 9 bases had no gene match. Germline CDR1 and CDR2: MNHNS and SASEGT. The CDR3 nucleotides are TGTGCCAGCAGAGATTACAGGGGATGGAATTCACCCCTCCACTTT. Residues: CASRDYRGWNSPLHF.

This chain uses TRBV10-3 with TRBJ2-1, with TRBD2 identical over 11 bases. The germline V gene has CDR1 ENHRY and CDR2 SYGVKD. V lost 5 bases, J lost 0 bases, and 6 bases stayed unmatched. The CDR3 covers 17 residues. Here the CDR3 DNA reads TGTGCCATCAGTTACGGACTAGCGGGCCTCTCCTACAATGAGCAGTTCTTC. Protein product: CAISYGLAGLSYNEQFF.

This clone has just a few counts. CDR3 coding DNA: TGTGCCAGCAGTGAACGGCCAGTTAATCAGCCCCAGCATTTT. The encoded protein is CASSERPVNQPQHF. The chain combines TRBV6-1 with TRBJ1-5; D is unclear. Germline CDR1 reads MNHNS; CDR2 reads SASEGT. The CDR3 totals 14 residues. Deletions cut 2 bases from V and 4 bases from J, with 9 bases between.

The chain recombines TRBV4-1 with TRBJ2-7; 9 bases line up with TRBD1. V lost 0 bases, J lost 4 bases, and 10 bases stayed unmatched. The CDR3 is 17 amino acids. Germline CDR1 MGHRA, CDR2 YSYEKL. The CDR3 protein is CASSQDDRGASYYEQYF. CDR3 sequence (DNA): TGCGCCAGCAGCCAAGATGACAGGGGGGCAAGCTATTACGAGCAGTACTTC.

The CDR3 nucleotides are TGTGCCAGTAGTATAGTGGGGGACTGGGGCACTGAAGCTTTCTTT. Residues: CASSIVGDWGTEAFF. The chain recombines TRBV19 with TRBJ1-1; D perhaps matches TRBD1 (5 bases). V was clipped by 1 base and J by 4 bases, with 13 bases between them. Germline-derived CDR1 and CDR2 are LNHDA and SQIVND (reference sequence). There are 15 residues in the CDR3.

The V gene is TRBV15, the J gene TRBJ1-3, with TRBD1 matching 7 bases. The CDR3 covers 14 residues. Germline V gives CDR1 LNHNV, CDR2 YYDKDF (reference sequence). V dropped 2 bases and J dropped 7; count of bases not matched to a gene: 5. The CDR3 loop is CATSRPSRGNTIYF. The DNA for the CDR3 is TGTGCCACCAGCAGACCTTCCAGGGGGAACACCATATATTTT.

The J gene is TRBJ1-6, the V gene TRBV4-1; TRBD1 matches 9 bases. CDR1 and CDR2 (germline): MGHRA, YSYEKL. The CDR3 is 16 amino acids. The V segment lost 3 bases and the J segment 7 bases; nucleotides outside the gene matches: 7. CDR3 protein: CASSQYNRGQNSPLHF. CDR3 nucleotide sequence: TGCGCCAGCAGCCAGTATAACAGGGGGCAAAATTCACCCCTCCACTTT.

V is TRBV5-4 and J is TRBJ1-1; TRBD1 is a possible D gene (5 bases). Germline CDR1 and CDR2: SGHNT and YYREEE (reference sequence). Trimming shortened V by 0 bases and J by 1 base, and 7 bases separated the two germline ends. The CDR3 runs 14 residues. The CDR3 is CASSLAGGNTEAFF. The CDR3 DNA reads as TGTGCCAGCAGCTTGGCCGGGGGGAACACTGAAGCTTTCTTT.

The chain uses TRBV2 and TRBJ2-3; 8 nucleotides agree with TRBD1. Germline V gives CDR1 SNHLY, CDR2 FYNNEI. The CDR3 loop spans 14 amino acids. Losses at the gene ends were 5 bases for V and 4 bases for J; bases not matched to a gene: 5. This chain's CDR3 is CASSLTGAADTQYF. The DNA for the CDR3 is TGTGCCAGCAGTTTGACAGGGGCCGCAGATACGCAGTATTTT. Supplemented by reference TRBV2 and TRBJ2-3, the full variable domain reads EPEVTQTPSHQVTQMGQEVILRCVPISNHLYFYWYRQILGQKVEFLVSFYNNEISEKSEIFDDQFSVERPDGSNFTLKIRSTKLEDSAMYFCASSLTGAADTQYFGPGTRLTVL.

The chain is built from TRBV27 and TRBJ2-3; 8 bases line up with TRBD2. V shed 2 bases, J shed 2 bases, and the junction held 9 bases outside the gene matches. The CDR3 contains 17 residues. CDR1 is MNHEY and CDR2 is SMNVEV in the germline V gene (reference sequence). The CDR3 DNA sequence: TGTGCCAGCAGTTTACGACTAGCGACCATAACCACAGATACGCAGTATTTT. Amino acid sequence: CASSLRLATITTDTQYF.

This clone has just one count. J is TRBJ1-5 and V is TRBV6-5; no clear D. Trimming removed 2 bases at V and 1 base at J, with 6 bases between. Looked up from germline, CDR1 is MNHEY and CDR2 is SVGAGI. This CDR3 is 14 amino acids long. CDR3 in amino acids: CASSYKSSNQPQHF. CDR3 DNA sequence: TGTGCCAGCAGTTACAAATCGAGCAATCAGCCCCAGCATTTT.

This clone occurred once. This chain connects TRBV9 to TRBJ2-3; TRBD2 matches at 13 bases. Germline V CDR1 and CDR2: SGDLS, YYNGEE. The CDR3 extends over 17 amino acids. The ends lost 5 bases at V and 4 bases at J; junction bases unmatched: 10. This CDR3 is CASSSTSGGALADTQYF. Here the CDR3 DNA reads TGTGCCAGCAGTTCAACTAGCGGGGGGGCCTTAGCAGATACGCAGTATTTT. The whole variable domain, filled in from reference TRBV9 and TRBJ2-3, reads DSGVTQTPKHLITATGQRVTLRCSPRSGDLSVYWYQQSLDQGLQFLIQYYNGEERAKGNILERFSAQQFPDLHSELNLSSLELGDSALYFCASSSTSGGALADTQYFGPGTRLTVL.

The chain joins TRBV10-1 to TRBJ2-3; perhaps TRBD2 as D (5 bases). The V gene's germline CDR1 is WNHNN and CDR2 SYGVQD (reference sequence). The CDR3 totals 14 residues. Trimming took 3 bases from V and 5 from J, leaving 12 bases between them. The CDR3 DNA is TGCGCCAGCAGTGACAGGAGGCAGAGAGATACGCAGTATTTT. It codes for CASSDRRQRDTQYF.

This clone has just one count. The rearrangement uses TRBV2 and TRBJ1-5; D uncertain. V lost 7 bases and J 3 bases, leaving 10 bases between the germline ends. Germline V CDR1 and CDR2: SNHLY, FYNNEI. This CDR3 comprises 13 residues. The DNA for the CDR3 is TGTGCCAGCAATCAGGTAAACAATCAGCCCCAGCATTTT. It is translated as CASNQVNNQPQHF. Complete variable domain (other parts from reference TRBV2 and TRBJ1-5): EPEVTQTPSHQVTQMGQEVILRCVPISNHLYFYWYRQILGQKVEFLVSFYNNEISEKSEIFDDQFSVERPDGSNFTLKIRSTKLEDSAMYFCASNQVNNQPQHFGDGTRLSIL.

The chain links TRBV19 to TRBJ2-3; tentative D call: TRBD1 (6 bases). V was cut by 5 bases and J by 2 bases, with 17 bases left in between. The CDR3 consists of 16 residues. CDR1 is LNHDA and CDR2 is SQIVND in the germline V gene (reference sequence). As DNA, the CDR3 is TGTGCCAGTAGTCGGGTGGGGGCTCTTCTCACAGATACGCAGTATTTT. It is translated as CASSRVGALLTDTQYF.

This clone was found once. The rearrangement uses TRBV5-4 and TRBJ2-2, with 10 nucleotides matching TRBD1. The length of the CDR3 is 15 residues. Per germline, CDR1 SGHNT and CDR2 YYREEE (reference sequence). With 5 bases clipped from V and 5 bases from J, the junction kept 6 bases outside the gene matches. The CDR3: CASRVGTGETGELFF. CDR3 sequence (DNA): TGTGCCAGCAGGGTTGGGACAGGGGAGACCGGGGAGCTGTTTTTT.

This clone has a handful of counts. The chain recombines TRBV7-9 with TRBJ1-5; unclear D gene. V was clipped by 4 bases and J by 0 bases, with 10 bases between them. The CDR3 sequence is 15 residues long. Germline V gives CDR1 SEHNR, CDR2 FQNEAQ (reference sequence). The DNA for the CDR3 is TGTGCCAGCAGCTACTCAGATTATAGCAATCAGCCCCAGCATTTT. This gives the protein CASSYSDYSNQPQHF.

The chain carries TRBV6-1 and TRBJ2-7; tentative D call: TRBD2 (5 bases). V shed 8 bases and J shed 7 bases, with 18 bases lying between them. CDR1 is MNHNS, CDR2 SASEGT, per germline. The CDR3 is 13 amino acids. CDR3 coding DNA: TGTGCCAGCCTCAGCGTTGTCTGGAGGGAGCAGTACTTC. It yields the protein CASLSVVWREQYF.

V gene TRBV28 combines with J gene TRBJ1-2; D unclear. Per germline, CDR1 MDHEN and CDR2 SYDVKM. The CDR3 sequence is 14 residues long. Trimming removed 2 bases from V and 4 bases from J, with 11 bases in between. Written as DNA, the CDR3 is TGTGCCAGCAGTTTAAGTTCCCGGTTCTATGGCTACACCTTC. Translating it yields CASSLSSRFYGYTF.

As DNA, the CDR3 is TGCGCCAGCCTTAGTGGAGGCATGAACACTGAAGCTTTCTTT. It is translated as CASLSGGMNTEAFF. The V call is TRBV5-1, the J call TRBJ1-1; D unresolved. The CDR3 is 14 amino acids. Between the trimmed V and J ends, which lost 7 bases and 0 bases, there was a span of 13 bases. CDR1 and CDR2 from the germline V gene are SGHRS and YFSETQ. Variable domain in full (rest from reference TRBV5-1 and TRBJ1-1): KAGVTQTPRYLIKTRGQQVTLSCSPISGHRSVSWYQQTPGQGLQFLFEYFSETQRNKGNFPGRFSGRQFSNSRSEMNVSTLELGDSALYLCASLSGGMNTEAFFGQGTRLTVV.

Note on this clone: Sequence at one end of the junction differs from germline and may be a read error. The chain joins TRBV7-2 to TRBJ2-7; D gene uncertain. The CDR3 consists of 13 residues. Germline V gene lookup returns CDR1 SGHTA and CDR2 FQGNSA. The CDR3 coding sequence is TGTGCCAGCAGCCCCGGCACGATGAGCCCTATGGACTTC. Translated: CASSPGTMSPMDF.

V is TRBV7-2 and J is TRBJ2-1, with D uncertain. Per the germline V gene, CDR1 is SGHTA and CDR2 is FQGNSA. There are 16 residues in the CDR3. Trimming cost V 1 base and J 0 bases, with 10 bases left between them. This CDR3 reads CASSLDRKSSYNEQFF. The CDR3 coding sequence is TGTGCCAGCAGCTTAGACAGAAAGAGCTCCTACAATGAGCAGTTCTTC.